Here is one T cell receptor beta chain with its context. Only in-frame clones appear in the TCRdb table, and some are missing; sequencing was by immunoSEQ multiplex PCR. The table lists more than 80,000 clones, about 90% of them singletons. The data derive from a study of OX40 agonist ivuxolimab in advanced cancers. Study background: Patients got intravenous ivuxolimab at 0.01 to 10 mg/kg every 2 weeks.

This clonotype originated in an adult with an advanced solid tumor such as melanoma, head and neck, liver or kidney cancer. Sample: CD4+ or CD8+ T cells sorted from blood, taken in a trial of the OX40 agonist ivuxolimab.

The CDR3 coding sequence is TGTGCCAGCAGCTTTAGGGGGGCGGAGACCCAGTACTTC. This sequence encodes CASSFRGAETQYF. The rearrangement joins TRBV11-2 to TRBJ2-5; D tentatively reads TRBD1 or TRBD2 (6 bases each). Germline lookup yields CDR1 SGHAT and CDR2 FQNNGV. The CDR3 sequence is 13 residues long. The V end was cut by 3 bases, the J end by 5 bases, with 10 bases between.